The next 15 T cell receptor beta chains were all read from a single sample in a study of T cell changes during pregnancy in multiple sclerosis. Data came from immunoSEQ multiplex PCR; TCRdb stores just in-frame clones and leaves some out. The table includes 55,000 to 70,000 clones, around 90% detected once. The sequences come from CD4+ T cells from peripheral blood mononuclear cells, collected after pregnancy. The receptors derive from a female donor with multiple sclerosis, enrolled in a pregnancy study.

The chain links TRBV10-3 to TRBJ2-7; tentatively, D is TRBD1 (5 bases). The germline CDR1 and CDR2 sequences are ENHRY and SYGVKD. Trimming shortened V by 6 bases and J by 0 bases, and 15 bases separated the two germline ends. There are 15 residues in the CDR3. The CDR3 here is CAIRVATANSYEQYF. DNA of the CDR3: TGTGCCATCAGGGTCGCGACAGCCAACTCCTACGAGCAGTACTTC.

The CDR3 loop reads CASSVGITASGVRADTQYF. CDR3 nucleotides: TGTGCCAGCAGCGTAGGCATAACAGCTTCAGGTGTGCGTGCAGATACGCAGTATTTT. The chain combines TRBV9 with TRBJ2-3; D is ambiguous. Germline-derived CDR1 and CDR2 are SGDLS and YYNGEE. This CDR3 is built from 19 residues. With 0 bases removed from V and 4 bases from J, the gap between germline ends came to 24 bases.

This clone was seen a single time. The genes are TRBV30 and TRBJ1-3; D call uncertain. Germline-derived CDR1 and CDR2 are GTSNPN and SVGIG (reference sequence). The CDR3 extends over 15 amino acids. V lost 2 bases, J lost 0 bases, and 11 bases lay in between. CDR3 bases: TGTGCCTGGAGTACTTTTCGATCCTCTGGAAACACCATATATTTT. The encoded protein is CAWSTFRSSGNTIYF.

This clone has just one count. The chain combines TRBV19 with TRBJ1-3, with 8 bases aligning to TRBD1. This CDR3 spans 15 amino acids. CDR1 is LNHDA, CDR2 SQIVND, per germline (reference sequence). Trimming removed 5 bases from V and 4 bases from J; junction bases left unmatched: 7. The CDR3 DNA is TGTGCCAGTAGTCCTCAGGGGGCGCGGGGAAACACCATATATTTT. This sequence encodes CASSPQGARGNTIYF.

V gene TRBV30 combines with J gene TRBJ1-4; 9 bases are shared with TRBD1. Unmatched junction bases numbered 9, after V lost 3 bases and J lost 10 bases. The germline CDR1 and CDR2 sequences are GTSNPN and SVGIG (reference sequence). The CDR3 has 14 residues. CDR3 sequence: CAWSQTGGLGKLFF. For the CDR3, the DNA is TGTGCCTGGAGCCAGACAGGGGGATTGGGAAAACTGTTTTTT.

The J gene is TRBJ1-3, the V gene TRBV9; a possible D gene is TRBD1 (6 bases). V shed 2 bases and J shed 2 bases, with 8 bases lying between them. The CDR3 spans 14 residues. Per the germline V gene, CDR1 is SGDLS and CDR2 is YYNGEE. CDR3 nucleotides: TGTGCCAGCAGCGTGGGGACAACTGGAAACACCATATATTTT. This sequence encodes CASSVGTTGNTIYF.

This chain joins TRBV28 and TRBJ1-1; 8 nucleotides match TRBD1. Trimming took 3 bases from V and 7 from J; bases not matched to a gene: 4. This CDR3 spans 13 amino acids. Germline values: CDR1 MDHEN, CDR2 SYDVKM. The CDR3 spells CASSFSGTGEAFF. In nucleotides, the CDR3 is TGTGCCAGCAGTTTCTCCGGGACAGGTGAAGCTTTCTTT. The variable domain in full, with the rest retrieved from reference TRBV28 and TRBJ1-1, is DVKVTQSSRYLVKRTGEKVFLECVQDMDHENMFWYRQDPGLGLRLIYFSYDVKMKEKGDIPEGYSVSREKKERFSLILESASTNQTSMYLCASSFSGTGEAFFGQGTRLTVV.

The chain has TRBV5-6 and TRBJ1-6; 8 nucleotides align to TRBD1. This CDR3 is built from 14 residues. CDR1 is SGHDT, CDR2 YYEEEE, per germline. J gave up 10 bases and V 2 bases, and 5 bases lay outside the gene matches. CDR3: CASSFDRGLSPLHF. The DNA for the CDR3 is TGTGCCAGCAGCTTTGACAGGGGTTTGTCACCCCTCCACTTT.

This chain joins TRBV5-4 and TRBJ1-1; maybe TRBD1 (6 bases). The germline gives CDR1 SGHNT, CDR2 YYREEE (reference sequence). This CDR3 region has 15 residues. V lost 4 bases to trimming and J lost 4 bases, with 17 bases between them. The CDR3 coding sequence is TGTGCCAGCAGCGGGGCGACAGGATTTGCCACTGAAGCTTTCTTT. Translation gives CASSGATGFATEAFF.

The rearrangement links TRBV7-3 to TRBJ1-2; possible D gene TRBD1, 5 bases. Deletions cut 5 bases from V and 14 bases from J, with 21 bases between. Germline loops: CDR1 SGHTA, CDR2 FQGTGA. The CDR3 is 13 residues long. CDR3 residues: CASSPSTGAGVTF. The DNA for the CDR3 is TGTGCCAGCAGCCCCTCTACCGGCGCGGGGGTTACCTTC.

The CDR3 sequence is CASSTTSGGLHEQYF. As DNA, the CDR3 is TGTGCCAGCTCAACTACTAGCGGGGGGCTTCACGAGCAGTACTTC. V is TRBV18 and J is TRBJ2-7, with 12 nucleotides matching TRBD2. Per the germline V gene, CDR1 is KGHSH and CDR2 is LQKENI. The length of the CDR3 is 15 residues. V lost 5 bases, J lost 5 bases, and 7 bases stayed unmatched.

This rearrangement joins TRBV27 to TRBJ2-1; 8 bases are a match to TRBD2. From germline, CDR1 is MNHEY and CDR2 SMNVEV (reference sequence). There are 16 residues in the CDR3. V shed 7 bases, J shed 0 bases, and the junction held 8 bases outside the gene matches. The CDR3 nucleotides read TGTGCCAGCACACCGAGCGGGAGTCCCTCCTACAATGAGCAGTTCTTC. Encoded protein: CASTPSGSPSYNEQFF.

The V and J genes are TRBV14 and TRBJ2-2; 13 bases map to TRBD2. The ends lost 4 bases at V and 1 base at J; junction bases unmatched: 3. Per the germline V gene, CDR1 is SGHDN and CDR2 is FVKESK. This CDR3 spans 17 amino acids. CDR3 nucleotides: TGTGCCAGCAGCCCGGGACTAGCGGGGTGGAACACCGGGGAGCTGTTTTTT. Protein: CASSPGLAGWNTGELFF.

The CDR3 here is CASSPPLTGGRDTGELFF. In DNA form, the CDR3 reads TGTGCCAGCAGCCCACCCCTCACAGGGGGTCGGGACACCGGGGAGCTGTTTTTT. The chain joins TRBV28 to TRBJ2-2; the match to TRBD1 covers 8 bases. Germline V gene lookup returns CDR1 MDHEN and CDR2 SYDVKM. The CDR3 spans 18 residues. J gave up 3 bases and V 6 bases, and 15 bases lay outside the gene matches.

The chain links TRBV5-4 to TRBJ1-2; 7 nucleotides agree with TRBD1. This CDR3 is 15 amino acids long. From germline, CDR1 is SGHNT and CDR2 YYREEE (reference sequence). Germline trimming cut 0 bases from V and 3 bases from J; bases unmatched to any gene: 5. CDR3 in DNA: TGTGCCAGCAGCTTGGGGGACAGTACAGACTATGGCTACACCTTC. Translated: CASSLGDSTDYGYTF.